The rows below give T cell receptor beta chains drawn from one sample of a study of blood T cell repertoires in COVID-19. Data came from immunoSEQ multiplex PCR; TCRdb stores just in-frame clones and leaves some out. The data contain 110,000 to 150,000 clones, roughly 79% of them singletons. Sequenced material: peripheral blood. Receptors were obtained from a human donor in a cohort sampled during active COVID-19. Each CDR3 is given with its conserved first and last residue. Each record gives: D gene, CDR3 length, J gene, clone size, V gene, CDR3 DNA, CDR3 protein. D genes are given only for firm matches. Part of the rows lack a size; the others show once, few, many or a class for expanded clones.

-	13	TRBJ2-7	-	TRBV7-2	TGTGCCAGCAGCTTAGGTCGGGGTCACGAGCAGTACTTC	CASSLGRGHEQYF
-	13	TRBJ1-1	-	TRBV19	TGTGCCAGTAGTATACCCCGGGACACTGAAGCTTTCTTT	CASSIPRDTEAFF
TRBD2	15	TRBJ2-7	-	TRBV10-3	TGTGCCATAACTAACCAACCTAGCGGGAGTGTCGAGCAGTACTTC	CAITNQPSGSVEQYF
TRBD2	17	TRBJ2-2	-	TRBV25-1	TGTGCCAGCAGTCCTTCTCGGACTAGCATGGGCACCGGGGAGCTGTTTTTT	CASSPSRTSMGTGELFF
TRBD1	15	TRBJ2-7	-	TRBV4-2	TGTGCCAGCAGCCTCGACAGGGGTGGAAGCTACGAGCAGTACTTC	CASSLDRGGSYEQYF
-	14	TRBJ2-7	-	TRBV6-2/TRBV6-3	TGTGCCAGCAGTTACGTTGGCAGCTCCTACGAGCAGTACTTC	CASSYVGSSYEQYF
TRBD2	17	TRBJ2-3	-	TRBV7-8	TGTGCCAGCAGCTTATATGCTAGCGGGAGACCCACAGATACGCAGTATTTT	CASSLYASGRPTDTQYF
TRBD2	16	TRBJ2-2	once	TRBV5-1	TGCGCCAGCAGCGCCCCCGGGACTAGGGACACCGGGGAGCTGTTTTTT	CASSAPGTRDTGELFF
-	15	TRBJ1-2	-	TRBV28	TGTGCCAGCAGTCCCGGACAGTCGAATATTTATGGCTACACCTTC	CASSPGQSNIYGYTF
-	14	TRBJ1-2	-	TRBV14	TGTGCCAGCAGCCAAGACCAGGGCAACTATGGCTACACCTTC	CASSQDQGNYGYTF
TRBD2	13	TRBJ2-7	-	TRBV2	TGTGCCAGCAGGGGGACTAGTATCTACGAGCAGTACTTC	CASRGTSIYEQYF
TRBD2	12	TRBJ2-3	-	TRBV4-2	TGTGCCAGCAGCCAAGATAACAGCGGGAGTTATTTT	CASSQDNSGSYF
TRBD2	13	TRBJ2-5	-	TRBV5-1	TGCGCCAGCGGAAGGCGGGAGGGAGAGACCCAGTACTTC	CASGRREGETQYF
TRBD2	14	TRBJ2-1	-	TRBV2	TGTGCCAGCAGCGCGGAGCGGGAGAGGAATGAGCAGTTCTTC	CASSAERERNEQFF
-	17	TRBJ1-3	-	TRBV2	TGTGCCAGCAGTCACTCCGGGACGGTAGCGGCTGGAAACACCATATATTTT	CASSHSGTVAAGNTIYF
TRBD2	15	TRBJ2-7	-	TRBV27	TGTGCCAGCAGCCGAATACTAGCGGGAACCGACGAGCAGTACTTC	CASSRILAGTDEQYF
-	14	TRBJ2-7	-	TRBV5-1	TGCGCCAGCAGCCGGAGGGGGCAATCCTACGAGCAGTACTTC	CASSRRGQSYEQYF
TRBD2	18	TRBJ2-1	-	TRBV5-1	TGCGCCAGCAGCTTGGGTCCCCCGGGAGGTGTCGGAGAGTATGAGCAGTTCTTC	CASSLGPPGGVGEYEQFF
-	15	TRBJ2-7	once	TRBV6-5	TGTGCCAGCAGTTACTCGACGCGGGGTCCCTACGAGCAGTACTTC	CASSYSTRGPYEQYF
TRBD2	16	TRBJ2-7	once	TRBV28	TGTGCCAGCAGCCGCGTCGGGACTAGCGGGACCTACGAGCAGTACTTC	CASSRVGTSGTYEQYF
-	16	TRBJ2-1	-	TRBV20-1	TGCAGTGCTAGTCTCCGGGGATCCCCCTCCTACAATGAGCAGTTCTTC	CSASLRGSPSYNEQFF
-	15	TRBJ2-7	-	TRBV7-2	TGTGCCAGCAGCTCCCAGGGGTCGGGTTCCTACGAGCAGTACTTC	CASSSQGSGSYEQYF
TRBD1	15	TRBJ2-1	-	TRBV7-2	TGTGCCAGCAGCTTTGGACAGGGGAGCTACAATGAGCAGTTCTTC	CASSFGQGSYNEQFF
-	12	TRBJ2-5	once	TRBV29-1	TGCAGCGTGAGGGACAAAGGGGGGACCCAGTACTTC	CSVRDKGGTQYF
-	15	TRBJ2-3	-	TRBV19	TGTGCCAGTAGTATAGGGGGGGAGCGCACAGATACGCAGTATTTT	CASSIGGERTDTQYF
-	14	TRBJ1-5	-	TRBV18	TGTGCCAGCTCAGGGGGTGAAGGGACACAGCCCCAGCATTTT	CASSGGEGTQPQHF
-	14	TRBJ2-7	-	TRBV13	TGTGCCAGCAGCTTACAGGGCTCCAGGGGTGAGCAGTACTTC	CASSLQGSRGEQYF
-	15	TRBJ1-5	-	TRBV7-6	TGTGCCAGCAGCTTAACAGGGATTGGCAATCAGCCCCAGCATTTT	CASSLTGIGNQPQHF
-	13	TRBJ2-7	-	TRBV7-9	TGTGCCAGCCTTACCACAGGGTCAAACGAGCAGTACTTC	CASLTTGSNEQYF
TRBD1	12	TRBJ2-7	-	TRBV5-1	TGCGCCAGCGGGGACAGGGCTGACGAGCAGTACTTC	CASGDRADEQYF
-	15	TRBJ2-4	-	TRBV7-3	TGTGCCAGCAGCTTAACTGGGTCATTAGCGGAGGATCAGTACTTC	CASSLTGSLAEDQYF
TRBD2	16	TRBJ2-7	-	TRBV6-1	TGTGCCAGCAGTGAAGCGGGTAGCGGGGGCCGCTACGAGCAGTACTTC	CASSEAGSGGRYEQYF
TRBD2	14	TRBJ2-7	-	TRBV10-1	TGCGCCAGCAATAAAGCGGGACCTGCCTACGAGCAGTACTTC	CASNKAGPAYEQYF
TRBD1	15	TRBJ2-3	-	TRBV28	TGTGCCAGCAACCGGGGACAGACCGCCACAGATACGCAGTATTTT	CASNRGQTATDTQYF
-	12	TRBJ2-1	-	TRBV9	TGTGCCAGCAGCAAGACTTACAATGAGCAGTTCTTC	CASSKTYNEQFF
TRBD2	15	TRBJ2-7	few	TRBV5-1	TGCGCCAGCAGCTTGGCACTAGCGGGAGTCTACGAGCAGTACTTC	CASSLALAGVYEQYF
-	14	TRBJ1-1	-	TRBV5-1	TGCGCCAGCAGTAGGGGGACGGGGAACACTGAAGCTTTCTTT	CASSRGTGNTEAFF
-	15	TRBJ1-5	-	TRBV5-1	TGCGCCAGCAGGATGGCGGGGGATAGCAATCAGCCCCAGCATTTT	CASRMAGDSNQPQHF
TRBD1	17	TRBJ2-3	-	TRBV24-1	TGTGCCACCAGTGATACAGAAGGGACAGCGTTCACAGATACGCAGTATTTT	CATSDTEGTAFTDTQYF